These T cell receptor beta chains were read from a single sample in a study of cytomegalovirus exposure and HLA in healthy donors. Sequenced by immunoSEQ multiplex PCR; TCRdb stores in-frame clones only, minus some. The sample has some 150,000 clones; roughly 82% are singletons. Sequenced: PBMCs. The receptor set was obtained from a man in his fifties or sixties in good health and CMV-seropositive. CDR3s include the opening cysteine and the closing phenylalanine or tryptophan. Each record gives: clone size, V gene, D gene, J gene, CDR3 protein, CDR3 DNA. D genes are given only for firm matches. Expanded clones get a size class; other rows say once, few or many, or leave the size out.

clone size: .
V gene: TRBV6-1
D gene: TRBD1
J gene: TRBJ2-3
CDR3 protein: CASSEGGTGGTSTDTQYF
CDR3 DNA: TGTGCCAGCAGCGAAGGGGGGACAGGGGGCACTAGCACAGATACGCAGTATTTT

clone size: few
V gene: TRBV16
D gene: .
J gene: TRBJ2-7
CDR3 protein: CASSQSTSPYEQYF
CDR3 DNA: TGTGCCAGCAGCCAATCGACATCCCCCTACGAGCAGTACTTC

clone size: few
V gene: TRBV15
D gene: .
J gene: TRBJ1-6
CDR3 protein: CATSRVVTGSPLHF
CDR3 DNA: TGTGCCACCAGCAGAGTCGTGACTGGTTCACCCCTCCACTTT

clone size: .
V gene: TRBV5-6
D gene: .
J gene: TRBJ1-2
CDR3 protein: CASSPRTGDYGYTF
CDR3 DNA: TGTGCCAGCAGCCCCCGGACGGGAGACTATGGCTACACCTTC

clone size: .
V gene: TRBV19
D gene: .
J gene: TRBJ2-2
CDR3 protein: CASSTLTDAGELFF
CDR3 DNA: TGTGCCAGTAGTACCTTGACAGATGCCGGGGAGCTGTTTTTT

clone size: .
V gene: TRBV4-2
D gene: TRBD1
J gene: TRBJ2-7
CDR3 protein: CASSQAGQGDYEQYF
CDR3 DNA: TGTGCCAGCAGCCAAGCGGGACAGGGGGACTACGAGCAGTACTTC

clone size: .
V gene: TRBV5-1
D gene: .
J gene: TRBJ2-3
CDR3 protein: CASSLALADTDTQYF
CDR3 DNA: TGCGCCAGCAGCTTGGCCTTAGCGGACACAGATACGCAGTATTTT

clone size: .
V gene: TRBV6-6
D gene: .
J gene: TRBJ1-6
CDR3 protein: CASSPRQDNSPLHF
CDR3 DNA: TGTGCCAGCTCACCCAGACAGGATAATTCACCCCTCCACTTT

clone size: once
V gene: TRBV5-1
D gene: TRBD2
J gene: TRBJ2-7
CDR3 protein: CASSHGTSVSEQYF
CDR3 DNA: TGCGCCAGCAGTCACGGGACTAGTGTCTCCGAGCAGTACTTC

clone size: .
V gene: TRBV27
D gene: .
J gene: TRBJ2-1
CDR3 protein: CASSPQGNEQFF
CDR3 DNA: TGTGCCAGCAGTCCCCAGGGGAATGAGCAGTTCTTC

clone size: .
V gene: TRBV16
D gene: .
J gene: TRBJ2-7
CDR3 protein: CASSQGPLSEQYF
CDR3 DNA: TGTGCCAGCAGCCAAGGGCCTTTGAGCGAGCAGTACTTC

clone size: .
V gene: TRBV18
D gene: TRBD1
J gene: TRBJ1-5
CDR3 protein: CASSEQGNNQPQHF
CDR3 DNA: TGTGCCAGCTCGGAACAGGGGAACAATCAGCCCCAGCATTTT

clone size: .
V gene: TRBV27
D gene: .
J gene: TRBJ1-2
CDR3 protein: CASSPQGGGYGYTF
CDR3 DNA: TGTGCCAGCAGCCCTCAAGGGGGGGGCTATGGCTACACCTTC

clone size: .
V gene: TRBV7-9
D gene: TRBD1
J gene: TRBJ1-5
CDR3 protein: CASSLGQGNQPQHF
CDR3 DNA: TGTGCCAGCAGCCTCGGACAGGGCAATCAGCCCCAGCATTTT

clone size: .
V gene: TRBV7-6
D gene: .
J gene: TRBJ2-6
CDR3 protein: CASSVGSSGANVLTF
CDR3 DNA: TGTGCCAGCAGCGTCGGGAGCTCTGGGGCCAACGTCCTGACTTTC

clone size: .
V gene: TRBV5-1
D gene: TRBD2
J gene: TRBJ2-2
CDR3 protein: CASSLSQGLAGITGELFF
CDR3 DNA: TGCGCCAGCAGCTTGAGTCAGGGACTAGCGGGAATCACCGGGGAGCTGTTTTTT

clone size: .
V gene: TRBV7-2
D gene: .
J gene: TRBJ2-3
CDR3 protein: CASSETSYTDTQYF
CDR3 DNA: TGTGCCAGCAGCGAGACTAGTTACACAGATACGCAGTATTTT

clone size: .
V gene: TRBV30
D gene: .
J gene: TRBJ2-1
CDR3 protein: CAWSGGSSYNEQFF
CDR3 DNA: TGTGCCTGGAGCGGGGGAAGCTCCTACAATGAGCAGTTCTTC

clone size: .
V gene: TRBV7-2
D gene: .
J gene: TRBJ1-1
CDR3 protein: CASSSGAGLWNTEAFF
CDR3 DNA: TGTGCCAGCAGCTCAGGGGCAGGGCTATGGAACACTGAAGCTTTCTTT

clone size: .
V gene: TRBV11-2
D gene: .
J gene: TRBJ2-7
CDR3 protein: CASSLDPARGFYEQYF
CDR3 DNA: TGTGCCAGCAGCTTAGATCCGGCGCGGGGTTTTTACGAGCAGTACTTC

clone size: .
V gene: TRBV9
D gene: .
J gene: TRBJ2-1
CDR3 protein: CASSASGWSSYNEQFF
CDR3 DNA: TGTGCCAGCAGTGCCAGCGGGTGGAGCTCCTACAATGAGCAGTTCTTC

clone size: .
V gene: TRBV7-2
D gene: TRBD1
J gene: TRBJ2-7
CDR3 protein: CASSSRDRGNHEQYF
CDR3 DNA: TGTGCCAGCAGCTCCCGGGACAGGGGGAACCACGAGCAGTACTTC

clone size: once
V gene: TRBV5-4
D gene: TRBD1
J gene: TRBJ2-7
CDR3 protein: CASSFGGWTGSSYEQYF
CDR3 DNA: TGTGCCAGCAGCTTTGGGGGTTGGACAGGGAGCTCCTACGAGCAGTACTTC

clone size: once
V gene: TRBV28
D gene: .
J gene: TRBJ2-7
CDR3 protein: CASSLGDNPYEQYF
CDR3 DNA: TGTGCCAGCAGTTTGGGGGACAACCCCTACGAGCAGTACTTT

clone size: .
V gene: TRBV20-1
D gene: .
J gene: TRBJ2-5
CDR3 protein: CSLRGRETQYF
CDR3 DNA: TGCAGCTTACGGGGGAGAGAGACCCAGTACTTC

clone size: .
V gene: TRBV5-1
D gene: TRBD2
J gene: TRBJ2-1
CDR3 protein: CASSFTSGVLSLGEQFF
CDR3 DNA: TGCGCCAGCAGCTTCACTAGCGGGGTGCTCTCTTTGGGCGAGCAGTTCTTC

clone size: .
V gene: TRBV29-1
D gene: .
J gene: TRBJ2-7
CDR3 protein: CSVGGADLTYEQYF
CDR3 DNA: TGCAGCGTTGGTGGGGCAGACCTAACCTACGAGCAGTACTTC

clone size: .
V gene: TRBV30
D gene: .
J gene: TRBJ1-6
CDR3 protein: CAWSVYSSSYNSPLHF
CDR3 DNA: TGTGCCTGGAGTGTATATTCGAGCTCCTATAATTCACCCCTCCACTTT

clone size: .
V gene: TRBV19
D gene: .
J gene: TRBJ2-5
CDR3 protein: CARKTRGSEETQYF
CDR3 DNA: TGTGCCAGGAAGACTCGGGGGAGCGAAGAGACCCAGTACTTC

clone size: .
V gene: TRBV9
D gene: .
J gene: TRBJ2-7
CDR3 protein: CASSVGAPNDPFEQYF
CDR3 DNA: TGTGCCAGCAGCGTAGGGGCACCGAACGACCCCTTTGAGCAGTACTTC

clone size: .
V gene: TRBV7-9
D gene: TRBD2
J gene: TRBJ2-1
CDR3 protein: CASSSGTSGFVNEQFF
CDR3 DNA: TGTGCCAGCAGCTCCGGGACTAGCGGGTTCGTGAATGAGCAGTTCTTC

clone size: .
V gene: TRBV7-9
D gene: .
J gene: TRBJ1-5
CDR3 protein: CASSLAGGSGQPQHF
CDR3 DNA: TGTGCCAGCAGCTTAGCGGGGGGTTCGGGCCAGCCCCAGCATTTT

clone size: once
V gene: TRBV4-3
D gene: TRBD1
J gene: TRBJ2-7
CDR3 protein: CASSRTRDRLYEQYF
CDR3 DNA: TGCGCCAGCAGCCGAACACGGGACAGATTGTACGAGCAGTACTTC

clone size: .
V gene: TRBV2
D gene: .
J gene: TRBJ1-3
CDR3 protein: CASRQGSGNTIYF
CDR3 DNA: TGTGCCAGCAGACAGGGTTCTGGAAACACCATATATTTT

clone size: .
V gene: TRBV19
D gene: TRBD1
J gene: TRBJ1-5
CDR3 protein: CASSISGQGAFQPQHF
CDR3 DNA: TGTGCCAGTAGTATATCTGGACAGGGGGCTTTTCAGCCCCAGCATTTT